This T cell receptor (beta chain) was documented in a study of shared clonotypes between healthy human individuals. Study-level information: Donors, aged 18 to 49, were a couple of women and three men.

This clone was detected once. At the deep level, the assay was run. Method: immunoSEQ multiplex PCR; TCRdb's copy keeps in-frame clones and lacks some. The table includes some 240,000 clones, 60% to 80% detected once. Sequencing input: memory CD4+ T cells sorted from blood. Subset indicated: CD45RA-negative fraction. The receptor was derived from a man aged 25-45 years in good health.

CDR3 in amino acids: CASGTGLGEQYF. The CDR3 bases are TGCGCCAGCGGGACAGGCCTCGGCGAGCAGTACTTC. The chain combines TRBV5-1 with TRBJ2-7; 8 bases map to TRBD1. Per the germline V gene, CDR1 is SGHRS and CDR2 is YFSETQ. The junction had 6 bases not matched to a gene; V was cut back by 7 bases and J by 6 bases. The CDR3 runs to 12 residues.